A selection of T cell receptor beta chains follows, all from one sample in a study of blood T cells in healthy people across ages. TCRdb itself ran the 5' RACE reads through MiXCR, one entry per CDR3 protein. There are about 1.5 million distinct CDR3 sequences in the sample; 35% to 45% occur only once, and roughly 3.7% lies in the top ten. Sequencing was performed on blood. Receptor source: a woman between 18 and 29 years old in good health. Both conserved end residues are part of each CDR3. D genes are given only for firm matches.

D gene,CDR3 length,V gene,CDR3 protein
-,13,TRBV12-3/TRBV12-4,CASTHGGPDTQYF
TRBD2,14,TRBV13,CASRSAGGEDTQYF
-,13,TRBV6-5,CASRYSGEDEQYF
-,14,TRBV4-2,CASSQPGDQETQYF
TRBD2,14,TRBV10-2,CASSDRGGPNEQFF
-,15,TRBV5-4,CASSLSFGGGNEQFF
-,16,TRBV30,CAWINAGSSYNSPLHF
-,15,TRBV29-1,CSVRGPTAPFYEQYF
-,14,TRBV4-1,CASSHALGGHEQYF
TRBD1,15,TRBV10-1,CASSIPGQPNTEAFF
-,16,TRBV4-3,CASSQDWGYGKNIQYF
-,17,TRBV4-3,CASSQDSGKTTNEKLFF
-,17,TRBV5-1,CASRRRHDRVNQETQYF
-,14,TRBV10-3,CAISVRTAFYEQYF
-,14,TRBV20-1,CSAREDSNSYEQYF
-,15,TRBV29-1,CSLHDGTDSTDTQYF
-,14,TRBV24-1,CATAGRGSTDTQYF
-,14,TRBV5-1,CASSLGALAETQYF
-,14,TRBV10-3,CAISPPGSREKLFF
-,15,TRBV28,CASSPVAAAKSIQYF
-,13,TRBV12-3/TRBV12-4,CASSLARGNEAFF
-,17,TRBV7-9,CASSLASYRQGINEQYF
-,13,TRBV11-2,CASSLWRSTEAFF
TRBD2,17,TRBV12-3/TRBV12-4,CASSPGLAEPNTGELFF
TRBD2,13,TRBV7-2,CASSRTSSYEQYF
TRBD2,15,TRBV5-1,CASSLEAGGYNEQFF
-,13,TRBV4-2,CASSQDHPNEQFF
TRBD1,15,TRBV4-3,CASSRDWDRVETQYF
TRBD2,15,TRBV20-1,CSAAAVTSDYNEQFF
-,15,TRBV12-3/TRBV12-4,CASSSRGFRYNEQFF
-,14,TRBV2,CASSVMTVYNEQFF
-,16,TRBV5-1,CASSLVRGSGRTEAFF
-,16,TRBV12-3/TRBV12-4,CASSSAIRGGTDTQYF
-,16,TRBV27,CASSPPTWGVQETQYF